The present T cell receptor (beta chain) was sequenced within a study of blood T cell repertoires in COVID-19. Trimming removed 6 bases from V and 8 bases from J, with 16 bases in between. The CDR3 totals 13 residues. From germline, CDR1 is MNHEY and CDR2 SVGAGI. Measured with immunoSEQ multiplex PCR; TCRdb has only the in-frame clones, and not every one. Of about 160,000 clones listed, over 85% were seen once; the top ten hold roughly a sixth. Sequencing was performed on peripheral blood. The source is a man in his 60s with active or convalescent COVID-19. The chain uses TRBV6-5 and TRBJ1-2; perhaps TRBD1 as D (6 bases). The CDR3 is CASRITGTQGYTF. The CDR3 region has the DNA TGTGCCAGCAGGATTACAGGGACCCAGGGCTACACCTTC.